One TCR beta chain is described in this entry. The germline V and J ends were trimmed by 2 bases and 2 bases, with 10 bases remaining between them. Per the germline V gene, CDR1 is SGHNT and CDR2 is YYREEE (reference sequence). The CDR3 runs to 14 residues. As handled by the study authors: Reference gene primers were amplified, and this amplification served to estimate nucleated cell counts. Some clones are missing from TCRdb's copy, which holds only in-frame ones; the method was immunoSEQ multiplex PCR. The V and J calls and clone size were taken over from that table, and D and trimming were inferred from the DNA. The table includes approximately 230,000 clones, roughly 85% detected once. This entry comes from a study of blood T cell repertoires in COVID-19. Turning to the study itself: The origin of the acute and convalescent COVID-19 samples was the United States, Italy and Spain. Sources were T cells, B-cell-depleted T cells, or PBMCs; the material itself was cDNA or gDNA.

This receptor was taken from a man younger than 30 with active or convalescent COVID-19. The gene calls are TRBV5-4 and TRBJ2-5, with D tentatively TRBD2 (5 bases). The sequencing input was peripheral blood. CDR3 region: CASSFGLDQETQYF. The CDR3 nucleotides read TGTGCCAGCAGCTTCGGACTGGATCAAGAGACCCAGTACTTC.